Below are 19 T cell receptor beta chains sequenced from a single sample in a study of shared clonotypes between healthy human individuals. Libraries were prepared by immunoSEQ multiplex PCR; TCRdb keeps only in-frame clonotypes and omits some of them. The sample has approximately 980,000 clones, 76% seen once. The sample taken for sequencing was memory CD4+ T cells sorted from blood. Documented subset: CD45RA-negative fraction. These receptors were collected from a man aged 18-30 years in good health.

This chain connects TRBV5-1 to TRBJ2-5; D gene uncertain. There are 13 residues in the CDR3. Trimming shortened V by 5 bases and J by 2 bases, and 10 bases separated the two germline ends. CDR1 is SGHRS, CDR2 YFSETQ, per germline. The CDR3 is CASRPSQQETQYF. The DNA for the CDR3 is TGCGCCAGCAGACCCAGCCAACAAGAGACCCAGTACTTC.

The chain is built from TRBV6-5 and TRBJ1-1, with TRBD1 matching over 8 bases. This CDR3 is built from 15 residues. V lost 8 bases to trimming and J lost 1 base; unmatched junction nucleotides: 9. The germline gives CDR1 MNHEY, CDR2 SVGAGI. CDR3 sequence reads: CASRLWTGSNTEAFF. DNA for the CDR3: TGTGCCAGCCGCCTTTGGACAGGGTCGAACACTGAAGCTTTCTTT.

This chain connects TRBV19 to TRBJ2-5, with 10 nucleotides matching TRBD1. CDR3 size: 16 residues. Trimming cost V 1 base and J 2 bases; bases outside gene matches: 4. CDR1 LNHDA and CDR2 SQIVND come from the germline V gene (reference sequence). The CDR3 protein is CASSIGQGARQETQYF. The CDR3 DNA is TGTGCCAGTAGTATAGGACAGGGGGCGCGTCAAGAGACCCAGTACTTC.

CDR3 in amino acids: CASSETGNTGELFF. The CDR3 DNA reads TGCGCCAGCAGCGAGACAGGCAACACCGGGGAGCTGTTTTTT. This chain joins TRBV10-2 and TRBJ2-2; a possible D gene is TRBD1 (6 bases). Per germline, CDR1 WSHSY and CDR2 SAAADI. This CDR3 has 14 residues. Trimming cost V 6 bases and J 2 bases, with 10 bases left between them.

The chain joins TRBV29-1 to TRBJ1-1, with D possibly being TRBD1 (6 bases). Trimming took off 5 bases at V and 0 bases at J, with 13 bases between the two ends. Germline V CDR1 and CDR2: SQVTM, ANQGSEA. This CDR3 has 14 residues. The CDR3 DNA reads TGCAGCGTTAAGGCGGACAGTCTGAACACTGAAGCTTTCTTT. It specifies CSVKADSLNTEAFF.

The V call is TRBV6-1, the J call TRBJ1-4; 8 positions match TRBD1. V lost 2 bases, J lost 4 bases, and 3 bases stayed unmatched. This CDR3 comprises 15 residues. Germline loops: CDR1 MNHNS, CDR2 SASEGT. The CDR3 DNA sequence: TGTGCCAGCAGTGAACGGACAGGGCTTAATGAAAAACTGTTTTTT. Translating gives CASSERTGLNEKLFF.

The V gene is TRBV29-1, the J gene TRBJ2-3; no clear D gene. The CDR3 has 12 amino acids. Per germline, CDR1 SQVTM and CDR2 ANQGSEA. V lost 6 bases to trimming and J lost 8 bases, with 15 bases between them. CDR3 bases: TGCAGCGTCGACATTAGTCCTTCTACGCAGTATTTT. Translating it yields CSVDISPSTQYF.

The CDR3 bases are TGTGCCAGTAAATTCGGACTTTGGGAGGAAAAACTGTTTTTT. Translation gives CASKFGLWEEKLFF. The V gene is TRBV19, the J gene TRBJ1-4; no clear D. The CDR3 has 14 residues. Germline values: CDR1 LNHDA, CDR2 SQIVND (reference sequence). Trimming left V 7 bases short and J 8 bases short, with 17 bases between.

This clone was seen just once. Here the CDR3 reads CASRREREAGYEQYF. The CDR3 DNA reads TGTGCCAGCAGGAGAGAGCGGGAGGCCGGGTACGAGCAGTACTTC. V and J are TRBV6-6 and TRBJ2-7; 9 nucleotides align to TRBD2. The CDR3 spans 15 residues. Losses at the gene ends were 6 bases for V and 4 bases for J; bases not matched to a gene: 10. CDR1 and CDR2 from the germline V gene are MNHNY and SVGAGI (reference sequence).

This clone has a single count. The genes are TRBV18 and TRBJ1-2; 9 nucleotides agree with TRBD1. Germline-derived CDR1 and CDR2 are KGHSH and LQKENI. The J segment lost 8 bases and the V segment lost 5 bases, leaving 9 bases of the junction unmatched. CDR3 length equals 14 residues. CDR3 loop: CASSAGQGEGGYTF. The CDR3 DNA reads TGTGCCAGCTCAGCGGGACAGGGAGAAGGAGGCTACACCTTC.

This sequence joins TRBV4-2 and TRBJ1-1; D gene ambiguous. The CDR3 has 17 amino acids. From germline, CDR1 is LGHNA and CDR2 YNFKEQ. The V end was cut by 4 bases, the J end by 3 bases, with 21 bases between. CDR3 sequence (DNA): TGTGCCAGCAGCCCGACTAATCTCGACCGTGAAGACACTGAAGCTTTCTTT. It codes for CASSPTNLDREDTEAFF.

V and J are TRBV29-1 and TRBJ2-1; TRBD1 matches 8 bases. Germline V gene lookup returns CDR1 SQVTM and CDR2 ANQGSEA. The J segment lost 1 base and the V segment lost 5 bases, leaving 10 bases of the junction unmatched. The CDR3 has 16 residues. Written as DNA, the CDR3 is TGCAGCGTTATTACAAGAACAGGGGGTTCCTACAATGAGCAGTTCTTC. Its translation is CSVITRTGGSYNEQFF.

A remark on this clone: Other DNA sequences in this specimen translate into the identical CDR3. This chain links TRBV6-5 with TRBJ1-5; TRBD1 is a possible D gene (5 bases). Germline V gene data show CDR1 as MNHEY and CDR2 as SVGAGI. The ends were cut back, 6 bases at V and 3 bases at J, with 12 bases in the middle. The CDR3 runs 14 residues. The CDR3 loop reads CASRTRGSNQPQHF. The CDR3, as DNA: TGTGCCAGCAGGACCCGGGGGTCCAATCAGCCCCAGCATTTT.

The CDR3 DNA follows: TGTGCCAGCAGCTTATTCGGGGTTGTGAACACTGAAGCTTTCTTT. As protein: CASSLFGVVNTEAFF. The chain couples TRBV7-8 to TRBJ1-1; D unresolved. The V gene's germline CDR1 is SGHVS and CDR2 FQNEAQ. This CDR3 has 15 residues. V gave up 2 bases and J gave up 0 bases, with 10 bases separating them.

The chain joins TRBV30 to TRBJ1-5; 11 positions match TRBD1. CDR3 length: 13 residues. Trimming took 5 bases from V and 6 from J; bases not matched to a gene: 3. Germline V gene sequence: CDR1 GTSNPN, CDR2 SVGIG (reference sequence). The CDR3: CAWGQGAGQPQHF. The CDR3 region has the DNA TGTGCCTGGGGACAGGGGGCCGGTCAGCCCCAGCATTTT.

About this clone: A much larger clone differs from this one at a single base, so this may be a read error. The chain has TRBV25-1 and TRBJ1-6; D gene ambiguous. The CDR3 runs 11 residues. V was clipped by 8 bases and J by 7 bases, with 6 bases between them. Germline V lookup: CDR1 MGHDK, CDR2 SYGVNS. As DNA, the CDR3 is TGTGCCAGCGGGGAAAATTCACCCCTCCACTTT. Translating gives CASGENSPLHF.

The CDR3: CASSIPGYNTGELFF. CDR3 bases: TGTGCCAGTAGTATACCCGGCTATAACACCGGGGAGCTGTTTTTT. The rearrangement uses TRBV19 and TRBJ2-2; D is unclear. CDR1 is LNHDA and CDR2 is SQIVND in the germline V gene (reference sequence). CDR3 length equals 15 residues. V was trimmed by 2 bases and J by 2 bases, leaving 9 bases between them.

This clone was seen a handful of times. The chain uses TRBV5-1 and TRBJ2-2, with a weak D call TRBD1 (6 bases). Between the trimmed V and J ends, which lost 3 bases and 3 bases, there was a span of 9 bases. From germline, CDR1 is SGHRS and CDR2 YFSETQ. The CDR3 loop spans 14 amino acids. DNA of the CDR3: TGCGCCAGCAGCTCGACAGGAGACACCGGGGAGCTGTTTTTT. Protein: CASSSTGDTGELFF.

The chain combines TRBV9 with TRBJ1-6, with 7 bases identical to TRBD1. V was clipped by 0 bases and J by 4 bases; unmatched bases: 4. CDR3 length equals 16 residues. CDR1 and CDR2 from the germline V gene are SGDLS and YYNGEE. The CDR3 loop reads CASSVEGGQYNSPLHF. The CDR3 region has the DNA TGTGCCAGCAGCGTAGAGGGGGGACAGTATAATTCACCCCTCCACTTT.